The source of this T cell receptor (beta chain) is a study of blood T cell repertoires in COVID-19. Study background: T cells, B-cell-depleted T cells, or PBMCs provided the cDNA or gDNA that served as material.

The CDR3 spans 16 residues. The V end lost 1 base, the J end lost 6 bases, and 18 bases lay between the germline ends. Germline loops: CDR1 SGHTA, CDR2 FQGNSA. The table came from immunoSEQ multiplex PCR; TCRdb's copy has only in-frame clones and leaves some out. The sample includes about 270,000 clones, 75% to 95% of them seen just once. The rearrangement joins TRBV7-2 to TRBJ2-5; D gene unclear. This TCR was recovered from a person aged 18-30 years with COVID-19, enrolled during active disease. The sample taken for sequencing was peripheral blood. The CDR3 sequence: CASSLEVTPRNKTQYF. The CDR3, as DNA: TGTGCCAGCAGCTTAGAAGTGACCCCCAGGAACAAGACCCAGTACTTC.